The 29 T cell receptor beta chains reported below all come from one sample, sequenced in a study of cytomegalovirus exposure and HLA in healthy donors. The PCR made use of 60 Vbeta and 13 Jbeta primers. Libraries were prepared by immunoSEQ multiplex PCR; TCRdb keeps only in-frame clonotypes and omits some of them. The repertoire holds some 80,000 clones, about 9.5% seen once, with around 25% in the top ten. The sample taken for sequencing was PBMCs. All receptors come from a man between 60 and 70 years old in good health and CMV-seropositive.

This clone was found a few times. J is TRBJ1-4 and V is TRBV5-4, with 11 positions matching TRBD1. J lost 8 bases, V lost 1 base, and 10 bases had no gene match. The CDR3 has 17 residues. Germline V gene sequence: CDR1 SGHNT, CDR2 YYREEE (reference sequence). The CDR3 DNA follows: TGTGCCAGCAGCTTGTTGGGACAGGGGGATTCATCAGAAAAACTGTTTTTT. Translation: CASSLLGQGDSSEKLFF.

The chain combines TRBV5-1 with TRBJ1-5, with 10 positions matching TRBD1. Unmatched junction bases numbered 5, after V lost 3 bases and J lost 5 bases. In germline, CDR1 is SGHRS, CDR2 YFSETQ. The CDR3 is made up of 15 amino acids. The CDR3 sequence: CASSYDGTGDQPQHF. Here the CDR3 DNA reads TGCGCCAGCAGCTACGACGGGACAGGGGATCAGCCCCAGCATTTT.

The chain links TRBV30 to TRBJ2-2; D call uncertain. CDR1 and CDR2 (germline): GTSNPN, SVGIG (reference sequence). V lost 3 bases and J 4 bases, leaving 9 bases between the germline ends. The CDR3 is made up of 13 amino acids. The CDR3 nucleotides are TGTGCCTGGAGGGTACTTCGCACCGGGGAGCTGTTTTTT. Translating gives CAWRVLRTGELFF. The full variable domain, completed using reference TRBV30 and TRBJ2-2, is SQTIHQWPATLVQPVGSPLSLECTVEGTSNPNLYWYRQAAGRGLQLLFYSVGIGQISSEVPQNLSASRPQDRQFILSSKKLLLSDSGFYLCAWRVLRTGELFFGEGSRLTVL.

The table lists this clone with a few counts. This chain links TRBV7-3 with TRBJ1-3; the D gene is possibly TRBD1 (6 bases). The length of the CDR3 is 15 residues. Germline CDR1 and CDR2: SGHTA and FQGTGA. Trimming cost V 2 bases and J 4 bases, with 12 bases left between them. CDR3 in DNA: TGTGCCAGCAGCTTAGGCCCCGGGACAGGAAACACCATATATTTT. Translated: CASSLGPGTGNTIYF.

The rearrangement links TRBV15 to TRBJ2-3, with 12 bases matching TRBD2. The germline V gene encodes CDR1 LNHNV and CDR2 YYDKDF (reference sequence). Losses at the gene ends were 9 bases for V and 4 bases for J; bases not matched to a gene: 5. This CDR3 is built from 14 residues. The CDR3 is CATKLAGGPDTQYF. CDR3 sequence (DNA): TGTGCCACTAAGCTAGCGGGGGGGCCAGATACGCAGTATTTT.

DNA of the CDR3: TGTGCCAGCGGGACAGGGGACTCCTACAATGAGCAGTTCTTC. Translating gives CASGTGDSYNEQFF. This sequence joins TRBV28 and TRBJ2-1; 10 nucleotides align to TRBD1. V trimming: 8 bases; J trimming: 0 bases; junction bases outside the gene matches: 1. CDR1 and CDR2 from the germline V gene are MDHEN and SYDVKM. The CDR3 loop spans 14 amino acids.

This clone appeared a few times. The J gene is TRBJ1-5, the V gene TRBV11-2; D unclear. This CDR3 contains 14 residues. The germline CDR1 and CDR2 sequences are SGHAT and FQNNGV. The V end was cut by 6 bases, the J end by 0 bases, with 9 bases between. The CDR3 DNA reads as TGTGCCAGCAGTAAAGCGCTTAGCAATCAGCCCCAGCATTTT. Its translation is CASSKALSNQPQHF.

The chain links TRBV4-1 to TRBJ2-7; unclear D gene. Between the trimmed V and J ends, which lost 4 bases and 1 base, there was a span of 11 bases. Looked up from germline, CDR1 is MGHRA and CDR2 is YSYEKL. The CDR3 is 14 amino acids. The CDR3 here is CASSPRLGSYEQYF. The CDR3 DNA reads as TGCGCCAGCAGCCCTCGGCTAGGATCCTACGAGCAGTACTTC.

The V and J genes are TRBV29-1 and TRBJ2-1; tentative D call: TRBD1 (5 bases). Trimming cost V 5 bases and J 7 bases, with 15 bases left between them. This CDR3 comprises 13 residues. Germline CDR1 and CDR2: SQVTM and ANQGSEA. The CDR3, as DNA: TGCAGCGTTTCTCAGGGAACTGGGAATGAGCAGTTCTTC. It codes for CSVSQGTGNEQFF.

V is TRBV9 and J is TRBJ2-3, with no clear D. Germline CDR1 SGDLS, CDR2 YYNGEE. This CDR3 is built from 13 residues. V was cut by 0 bases and J by 6 bases, with 8 bases left in between. This chain's CDR3 is CASSVGYSDTQYF. CDR3 DNA: TGTGCCAGCAGCGTAGGTTACTCGGATACGCAGTATTTT.

The chain links TRBV18 to TRBJ1-1, with TRBD1 matching over 10 bases. CDR1 is KGHSH, CDR2 LQKENI, per germline. The CDR3 sequence is 14 residues long. Trimming removed 8 bases from V and 5 bases from J; junction bases left unmatched: 8. The CDR3 sequence: CASGKGTGVTEAFF. CDR3 DNA sequence: TGTGCCAGCGGCAAAGGGACAGGGGTAACTGAAGCTTTCTTT.

Remarks on this clone: It is likely a read error, because the conserved phenylalanine at the end of the CDR3 is missing. The CDR3 reads CAWRGGYKTEAFL. The CDR3 DNA reads as TGTGCCTGGAGAGGAGGGTACAAAACTGAAGCTTTCTTG. The chain links TRBV30 to TRBJ1-1; D ambiguous. This CDR3 is 13 amino acids long. The germline V and J ends were trimmed by 3 bases and 5 bases, with 13 bases remaining between them. Germline V gives CDR1 GTSNPN, CDR2 SVGIG (reference sequence).

The chain uses TRBV2 and TRBJ1-5; D remains unclear. The CDR3 runs to 14 residues. Trimming took 6 bases from V and 5 from J, leaving 14 bases between them. Germline V lookup: CDR1 SNHLY, CDR2 FYNNEI. CDR3 DNA: TGTGCCAGCAGCGACCGCCCTGACTATCAGCCCCAGCATTTT. Its protein is CASSDRPDYQPQHF.

The chain carries TRBV7-9 and TRBJ1-3; no definite D call. The germline V gene encodes CDR1 SEHNR and CDR2 FQNEAQ (reference sequence). The V and J ends lost 4 bases and 2 bases respectively, with 12 bases between them. This CDR3 contains 15 residues. The CDR3 reads CASSSDSRPGNTIYF. The DNA of the CDR3 is TGTGCCAGCAGCTCCGATTCTAGACCTGGAAACACCATATATTTT. The full variable domain, its missing parts supplied by reference TRBV7-9 and TRBJ1-3, is DTGVSQNPRHKITKRGQNVTFRCDPISEHNRLYWYRQTLGQGPEFLTYFQNEAQLEKSRLLSDRFSAERPKGSFSTLEIQRTEQGDSAMYLCASSSDSRPGNTIYFGEGSWLTVV.

In its sample, this clone was seen a few times. The chain joins TRBV7-8 to TRBJ2-1; 10 positions agree with TRBD2. Germline values: CDR1 SGHVS, CDR2 FQNEAQ. With V trimmed by 8 bases and J by 9 bases, 10 bases remained unmatched. CDR3 size: 14 residues. In DNA, the CDR3 is TGTGCCAGCCAGGGCAGCGGGAGGGTGGGTGAGCAGTTCTTC. Its translation is CASQGSGRVGEQFF.

CDR3 nucleotide sequence: TGTGCCAGCAGGACGGGGGGAAATAATTCACCCCTCCACTTT. This sequence encodes CASRTGGNNSPLHF. The chain combines TRBV27 with TRBJ1-6; D possibly corresponds to TRBD1 (5 bases). V gave up 6 bases and J gave up 5 bases, with 11 bases separating them. Germline assignment: CDR1 MNHEY and CDR2 SMNVEV (reference sequence). The length of the CDR3 is 14 residues.

This clone was seen a handful of times. This rearrangement joins TRBV20-1 to TRBJ2-7; 7 bases fit TRBD1. Trimming cost V 1 base and J 12 bases; bases outside gene matches: 6. The CDR3 runs to 11 residues. From germline, CDR1 is DFQATT and CDR2 SNEGSKA (reference sequence). CDR3 in amino acids: CSARAGTDLYF. The CDR3 bases are TGCAGTGCTAGAGCCGGGACAGACCTGTACTTC.

The chain has TRBV10-1 and TRBJ2-2; 10 bases fit TRBD1. This CDR3 has 15 residues. CDR1 is WNHNN and CDR2 is SYGVQD in the germline V gene (reference sequence). The trim removed 8 bases at V and 5 bases at J, leaving 8 bases unmatched. The CDR3 loop is CASREDRGGTGELFF. The CDR3 nucleotides are TGCGCCAGCCGGGAGGACAGGGGGGGGACCGGGGAGCTGTTTTTT.

This clone came up a few times. CDR3 protein: CASSLGGLAGGELFF. CDR3 coding DNA: TGTGCCAGCAGCTTAGGGGGACTAGCGGGCGGGGAGCTGTTTTTT. The rearrangement links TRBV7-8 to TRBJ2-2, with 12 bases matching TRBD2. CDR3 size: 15 residues. Germline CDR1 and CDR2: SGHVS and FQNEAQ. Trimming at V came to 1 base and at J to 7 bases, leaving 1 base not matched to a gene.

Here the CDR3 DNA reads TGTGCCAGCAGTTCCGGGACTGAAGAGACCCAGTACTTC. It encodes CASSSGTEETQYF. J is TRBJ2-5 and V is TRBV28, with D possibly matching TRBD2 (6 bases). Trimming removed 4 bases at V and 3 bases at J, with 9 bases between. Germline CDR1 and CDR2: MDHEN and SYDVKM. The CDR3 contains 13 residues.

The sample holds a few counts of this clone. The chain combines TRBV9 with TRBJ1-5; D not certain. Germline V gene data show CDR1 as SGDLS and CDR2 as YYNGEE. Trimming took 3 bases from V and 7 from J, leaving 14 bases between them. The CDR3 covers 14 residues. The CDR3 spells CASSADDRGQPQHF. The CDR3 nucleotides are TGTGCCAGCAGCGCCGACGACCGAGGACAGCCCCAGCATTTT.

This clone was detected only a few times. The rearrangement joins TRBV25-1 to TRBJ2-7; D is perhaps TRBD2 (6 bases). The CDR3 consists of 16 residues. V gave up 5 bases and J gave up 2 bases, with 19 bases separating them. Germline V gives CDR1 MGHDK, CDR2 SYGVNS. For the CDR3, the DNA is TGTGCCAGCAGTTCCCCCAGGGCTAGCGACCCCTACGAGCAGTACTTC. Its protein product is CASSSPRASDPYEQYF.

This clone was seen a handful of times. Written as DNA, the CDR3 is TGCGCCAGCAGCTCGACAGGGGCAGATACGCAGTATTTT. This codes for CASSSTGADTQYF. The V gene is TRBV5-1, the J gene TRBJ2-3; TRBD1 aligns across 8 bases. The CDR3 is 13 residues long. V dropped 3 bases and J dropped 4; count of bases not matched to a gene: 1. Germline V lookup: CDR1 SGHRS, CDR2 YFSETQ.

The gene calls are TRBV29-1 and TRBJ1-1; D possibly corresponds to TRBD1 (5 bases). The V end lost 5 bases, the J end lost 5 bases, and 9 bases lay between the germline ends. The CDR3 spans 11 residues. Germline CDR1 is SQVTM and CDR2 is ANQGSEA. The CDR3 sequence: CSVSGGTEAFF. Written as DNA, the CDR3 is TGCAGCGTTTCCGGGGGGACTGAAGCTTTCTTT.

A remark on this clone: At one end the junction does not follow the germline gene, possibly because of a read error. The V and J genes are TRBV29-1 and TRBJ2-5, with unresolved D. The V gene's germline CDR1 is SQVTM and CDR2 ANQGSEA. The CDR3 contains 12 residues. The CDR3 bases are TGCAGAGTTGAAACATACCAAGAGACCCAGTACTTC. Amino acid sequence: CRVETYQETQYF.

This chain uses TRBV28 with TRBJ2-7; D perhaps matches TRBD1 (6 bases). Germline V gene sequence: CDR1 MDHEN, CDR2 SYDVKM. The CDR3 totals 14 residues. Trimming left V 2 bases short and J 5 bases short, with 13 bases between. CDR3 protein: CASSLPQGRDEQYF. Here the CDR3 DNA reads TGTGCCAGCAGTTTACCCCAGGGGAGAGACGAGCAGTACTTC. Full variable domain (missing parts from reference TRBV28 and TRBJ2-7): DVKVTQSSRYLVKRTGEKVFLECVQDMDHENMFWYRQDPGLGLRLIYFSYDVKMKEKGDIPEGYSVSREKKERFSLILESASTNQTSMYLCASSLPQGRDEQYFGPGTRLTVT.

The rearrangement joins TRBV18 to TRBJ2-1; D might be TRBD2 (6 bases). The CDR3 covers 15 residues. The V end was cut by 5 bases, the J end by 8 bases, with 19 bases between. Germline V gene lookup returns CDR1 KGHSH and CDR2 LQKENI. Here the CDR3 DNA reads TGTGCCAGCTCAACCTGGACTACCCAAGAAGATGAGCAGTTCTTC. Its translation: CASSTWTTQEDEQFF.

The sample holds a few counts of this clone. The V and J genes are TRBV6-5 and TRBJ2-7; D unclear. The V end lost 4 bases, the J end lost 1 base, and 8 bases lay between the germline ends. Germline V CDR1 and CDR2: MNHEY, SVGAGI. The CDR3 length is 13 residues. The CDR3 DNA sequence: TGTGCCAGCAGTTTAACCAGTTCCTACGAGCAGTACTTC. The encoded protein is CASSLTSSYEQYF.

The DNA for the CDR3 is TGCGCCAGCAGCCGAGGACAGGGTGTCGGGAATGAGCAGTTCTTC. Protein: CASSRGQGVGNEQFF. The chain joins TRBV4-1 to TRBJ2-1; 8 nucleotides align to TRBD1. The germline CDR1 and CDR2 sequences are MGHRA and YSYEKL. The CDR3 length is 15 residues. J was trimmed by 7 bases and V by 4 bases; bases with no gene match: 9.